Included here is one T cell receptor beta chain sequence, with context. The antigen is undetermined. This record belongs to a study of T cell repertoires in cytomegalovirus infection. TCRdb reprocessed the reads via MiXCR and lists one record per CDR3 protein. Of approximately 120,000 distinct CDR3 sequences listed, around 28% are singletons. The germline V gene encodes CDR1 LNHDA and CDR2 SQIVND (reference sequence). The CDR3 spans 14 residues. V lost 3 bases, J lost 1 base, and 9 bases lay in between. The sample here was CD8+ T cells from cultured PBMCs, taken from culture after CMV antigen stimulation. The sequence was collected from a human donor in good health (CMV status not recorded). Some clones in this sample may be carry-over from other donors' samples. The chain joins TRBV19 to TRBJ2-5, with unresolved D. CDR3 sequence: CASSIMASQETQYF. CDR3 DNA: TGTGCCAGTAGTATTATGGCGAGCCAAGAGACCCAGTACTTC.